This T cell receptor beta chain was identified during a study of OX40 agonist ivuxolimab in advanced cancers. Clones were read by immunoSEQ multiplex PCR, and TCRdb kept only the in-frame ones, dropping some. The data hold 40,000 to 45,000 clones, with 65% to 85% observed a single time. Germline assignment: CDR1 LNHDA and CDR2 SQIVND (reference sequence). The CDR3 is 14 amino acids. The V and J ends lost 5 bases and 3 bases, in that order; junction bases with no gene match: 4. V and J are TRBV19 and TRBJ2-4; 7 bases fit TRBD1. The sequences come from CD4+ or CD8+ T cells sorted from blood, collected in a trial of the OX40 agonist ivuxolimab. The TCR comes from an adult with an advanced solid tumor such as melanoma, head and neck, liver or kidney cancer. CDR3 bases: TGTGCCAGTAGTCCGACAGGGCTCAAAAACATTCAGTACTTC. Translating it yields CASSPTGLKNIQYF.